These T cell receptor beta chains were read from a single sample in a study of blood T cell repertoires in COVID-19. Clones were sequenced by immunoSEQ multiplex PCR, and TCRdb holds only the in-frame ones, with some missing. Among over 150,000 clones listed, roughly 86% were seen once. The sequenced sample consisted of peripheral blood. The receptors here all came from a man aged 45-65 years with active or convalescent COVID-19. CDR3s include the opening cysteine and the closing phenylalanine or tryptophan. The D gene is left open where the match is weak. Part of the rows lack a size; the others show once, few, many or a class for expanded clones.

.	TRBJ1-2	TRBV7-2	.	TGTGCCAGCAGCTTCGAGGCTAACTATGGCTACACCTTC	CASSFEANYGYTF
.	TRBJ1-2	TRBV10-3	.	TGTGCCATCAGTGCGGGACATCCAAACTATGGCTACACCTTC	CAISAGHPNYGYTF
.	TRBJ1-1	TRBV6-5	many	TGTGCCAGCAACCTCGACAGTTACACTGAAGCTTTCTTT	CASNLDSYTEAFF
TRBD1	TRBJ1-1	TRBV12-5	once	TGTGCTAGTGGTTTGGCCCAGGGGGCGGGCACTGAAGCTTTCTTT	CASGLAQGAGTEAFF
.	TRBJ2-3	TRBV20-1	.	TGCAGTGCCCCCCGTAGTGATGCGCAGTATTTT	CSAPRSDAQYF
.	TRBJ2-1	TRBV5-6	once	TGTGCCAGCAGCCGGGGTTCCGGCTCCTACAATGAGCAGTTCTTC	CASSRGSGSYNEQFF
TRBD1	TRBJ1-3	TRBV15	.	TGTGCCACCAGCAGAAACCGGGACAGGGATGGAAACACCATATATTTT	CATSRNRDRDGNTIYF
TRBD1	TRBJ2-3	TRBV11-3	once	TGTGCCAGCAGCTTAGGAGAAAGGGGGCAGGGTGCAGATACGCAGTATTTT	CASSLGERGQGADTQYF
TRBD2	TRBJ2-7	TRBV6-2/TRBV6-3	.	TGTGCCAGCAGTTATCAGTCGGTAGCGGGACTCTACGAGCAGTACTTC	CASSYQSVAGLYEQYF
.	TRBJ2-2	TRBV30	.	TGTGCCTGGAGGGCAGGGGCTAACACCGGGGAGCTGTTTTTT	CAWRAGANTGELFF
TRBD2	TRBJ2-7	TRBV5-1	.	TGCGCCAGCAGCTTCGAGGCGGGAGACGGCGAGCAGTACTTC	CASSFEAGDGEQYF
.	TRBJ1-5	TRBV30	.	TGTGCCTGGAGCGTATCCGCGGGTCAGCCCCAGCATTTT	CAWSVSAGQPQHF
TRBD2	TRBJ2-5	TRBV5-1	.	TGCGCCAGCAGCTTCCGGGAGGCCCCCACAACCCAGTACTTC	CASSFREAPTTQYF
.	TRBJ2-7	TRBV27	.	TGTGCCAGCAGTTTGGCGGGGTCGGCCTACGAGCAGTACTTC	CASSLAGSAYEQYF
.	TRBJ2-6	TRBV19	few	TGTGCCAGTACGAGCGGGCATGGGGCCAACGTCCTGACTTTC	CASTSGHGANVLTF
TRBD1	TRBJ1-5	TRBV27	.	TGTGCCAGCGGATACAGGGGCGATCAGCCCCAGCATTTT	CASGYRGDQPQHF
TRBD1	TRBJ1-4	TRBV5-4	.	TGTGCCAGCAGCTTGAAGGGGGCAGATGAAAAACTGTTTTTT	CASSLKGADEKLFF
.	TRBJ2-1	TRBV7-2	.	TGTGCCAGCAGCCGGGGTTATGGTCCCAATGAGCAGTTCTTC	CASSRGYGPNEQFF
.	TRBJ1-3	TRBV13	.	TGTGCCAGCAGCTTTAACACTCACAGCTCTGGAAACACCATATATTTT	CASSFNTHSSGNTIYF
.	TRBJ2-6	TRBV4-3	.	TGCGCCAGCAGCCAAGTCACGGCTGGGGCCAACGTCCTGACTTTC	CASSQVTAGANVLTF
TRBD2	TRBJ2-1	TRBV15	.	TGTGCCACCAGCAGAGATTCCCCGACTAGCGGGGGGGACAATGAGCAGTTCTTC	CATSRDSPTSGGDNEQFF
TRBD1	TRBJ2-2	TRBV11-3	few	TGTGCCAGCAGCCCAGGGGGCTTCCACACCGGGGAGCTGTTTTTT	CASSPGGFHTGELFF
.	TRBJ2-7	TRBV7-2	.	TGTGCCAGTGGACAGCCCTACGAGCAGTACTTC	CASGQPYEQYF
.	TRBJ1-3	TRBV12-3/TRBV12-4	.	TGTGCCAGCAGTCTTACAACAGGATTGACCATATATTTT	CASSLTTGLTIYF
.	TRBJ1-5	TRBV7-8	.	TGTGCCAGCAGCTTAGCGGGCAGGGAGGAGGATCAGCCCCAGCATTTT	CASSLAGREEDQPQHF
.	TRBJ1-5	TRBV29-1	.	TGCAGCGTTACCCGGGGGGGGTTAGGACAGCCCCAGCATTTT	CSVTRGGLGQPQHF
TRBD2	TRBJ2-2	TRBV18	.	TGTGCCAGCTCTACTAGCGGGAGGACCGGGGAGCTGTTTTTT	CASSTSGRTGELFF
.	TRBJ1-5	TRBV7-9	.	TGTGCCAGCAGCTCCGCAAGGCTAGAGCCCCAGCATTTT	CASSSARLEPQHF
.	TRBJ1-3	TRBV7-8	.	TGTGCCAGCAGCTTAGCTTTGTTGAGCTCTGGAAACACCATATATTTT	CASSLALLSSGNTIYF
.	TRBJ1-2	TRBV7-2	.	TGTGCCAGCAGCCCCCGGCGGGGGGCCGCCTATGGCTACACCTTC	CASSPRRGAAYGYTF
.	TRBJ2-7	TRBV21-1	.	TGTGCCAGCAGCCCCCGCCGGGACCCCGGAGGTAGGACTAGCGGGATCTCCTACGAGCAGTACTTC	CASSPRRDPGGRTSGISYEQYF
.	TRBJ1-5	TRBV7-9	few	TGTGCCAGCAGCTTAGGCTCGGGCAATCAGCCCCAGCATTTT	CASSLGSGNQPQHF
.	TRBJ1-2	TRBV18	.	TGTGCCAGCTCCGGCGGGGAGGAATACGGCTACACCTTC	CASSGGEEYGYTF
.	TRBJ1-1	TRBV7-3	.	TGTGCCAGCAGCTTAACGGCAGTAACGAACACTGAAGCTTTCTTT	CASSLTAVTNTEAFF
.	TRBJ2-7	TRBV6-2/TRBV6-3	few	TGTGCCAGCAGTTACGGGTGGGACACCGGTCTAGAGCAGTACTTC	CASSYGWDTGLEQYF
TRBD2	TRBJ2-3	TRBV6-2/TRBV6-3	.	TGTGCCAGCAGTCGTCCTACTAGCGGGAGTACAGATACGCAGTATTTT	CASSRPTSGSTDTQYF
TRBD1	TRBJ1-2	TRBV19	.	TGTGCCAGTAGTATAGCCGGGACAGGACATGGCTACACCTTC	CASSIAGTGHGYTF
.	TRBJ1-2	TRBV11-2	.	TGTGCCAGCAGCTGGACAGTCAACTATGGCTACACCTTC	CASSWTVNYGYTF
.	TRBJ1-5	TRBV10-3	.	TGTGCCATCAGTCCAGGCAGCAGCAATCAGCCCCAGCATTTT	CAISPGSSNQPQHF
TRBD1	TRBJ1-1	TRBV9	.	TGTGCCAGCAGAGCCTTGGGACAGGGTGACACTGAAGCTTTCTTT	CASRALGQGDTEAFF
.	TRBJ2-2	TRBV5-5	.	TGTGCCAGCAGTCGGCGGGCCAAAACCGGGGAGCTGTTTTTT	CASSRRAKTGELFF
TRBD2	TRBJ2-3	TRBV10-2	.	TGCGCCAGCGCGCCACTAGCGGAGGGCACAGATACGCAGTATTTT	CASAPLAEGTDTQYF
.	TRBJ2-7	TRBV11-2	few	TGTGCCAGCAGCTTCAGCGGGTACGAGCAGTACTTC	CASSFSGYEQYF
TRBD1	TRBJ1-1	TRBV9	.	TGTGCCAGCAGCCTAGGACAGGGCACTGAAGCTTTCTTT	CASSLGQGTEAFF
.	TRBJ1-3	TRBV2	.	TGTGCCAGCAGCTCCCAGGGAGGTGGCTCTGGAAACACCATATATTTT	CASSSQGGGSGNTIYF
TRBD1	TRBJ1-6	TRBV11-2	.	TGTGCCAGCAGCTACACAGGGGGCGGAAATAATTCACCCCTCCACTTT	CASSYTGGGNNSPLHF
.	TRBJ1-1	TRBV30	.	TGTGCCTGGAGTGGACTCCTTACCACTGAAGCTTTCTTT	CAWSGLLTTEAFF
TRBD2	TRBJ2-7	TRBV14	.	TGTGCCAGCAGCCAAGGTTACTCGGGGGAGGGCCCCTACGAGCAGTACTTC	CASSQGYSGEGPYEQYF
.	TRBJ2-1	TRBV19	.	TGTGCCAGTAGTATTAGCGGCGCGGCGGAGTTCTTC	CASSISGAAEFF
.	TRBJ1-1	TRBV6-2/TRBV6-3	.	TGTGCCAGCAGTCCCCCTAGGTTGAACACTGAAGCTTTCTTT	CASSPPRLNTEAFF
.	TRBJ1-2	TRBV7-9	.	TGTGCCAGCAGCTTAGTCAGCTATGGCTACACCTTC	CASSLVSYGYTF
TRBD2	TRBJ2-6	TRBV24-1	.	TGTGCCACCAGTGGAATTAGCGGGGGGATCCCCTCTGGGGCCAACGTCCTGACTTTC	CATSGISGGIPSGANVLTF
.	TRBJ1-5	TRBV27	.	TGTGCCTACCACGGTGGGGGAGGGCCGCCCCTTCATAGCAATCAGCCCCAGCATTTT	CAYHGGGGPPLHSNQPQHF